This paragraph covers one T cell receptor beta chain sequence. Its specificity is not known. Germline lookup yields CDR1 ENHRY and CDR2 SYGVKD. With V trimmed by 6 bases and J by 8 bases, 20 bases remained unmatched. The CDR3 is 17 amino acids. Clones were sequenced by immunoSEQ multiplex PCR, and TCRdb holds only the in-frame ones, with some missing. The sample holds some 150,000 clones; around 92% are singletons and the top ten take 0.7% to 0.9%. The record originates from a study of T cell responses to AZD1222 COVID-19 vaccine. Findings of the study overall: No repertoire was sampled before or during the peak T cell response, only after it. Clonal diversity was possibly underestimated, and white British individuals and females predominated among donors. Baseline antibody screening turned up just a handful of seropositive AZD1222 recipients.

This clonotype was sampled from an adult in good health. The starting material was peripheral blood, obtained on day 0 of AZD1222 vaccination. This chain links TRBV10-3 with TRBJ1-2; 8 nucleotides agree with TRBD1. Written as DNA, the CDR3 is TGTGCCATCAGCCCCACGGGGGGGACAGGAACCACGGAAGGCTACACCTTC. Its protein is CAISPTGGTGTTEGYTF.